Below, 30 T cell receptor beta chains from the same sample are listed, as sequenced in a study of control samples from healthy donors and cancer patients. Some clones are missing from TCRdb's copy, which holds only in-frame ones; the method was immunoSEQ multiplex PCR. This table holds over 200,000 clones, about 80% found once. Material: PBMCs. These receptors were collected from a woman aged 60-70 years with lung cancer.

The chain uses TRBV5-1 and TRBJ2-1, with D hard to call. Per germline, CDR1 SGHRS and CDR2 YFSETQ. V was trimmed by 0 bases and J by 4 bases, leaving 11 bases between them. CDR3 length equals 15 residues. The CDR3 sequence is CASSLEGSGYNEQFF. The CDR3, as DNA: TGCGCCAGCAGCTTGGAAGGATCCGGTTACAATGAGCAGTTCTTC.

V is TRBV14 and J is TRBJ2-1; 9 bases match TRBD2. V trimming: 1 base; J trimming: 14 bases; junction bases outside the gene matches: 9. The CDR3 covers 14 residues. Germline assignment: CDR1 SGHDN and CDR2 FVKESK. CDR3 bases: TGTGCCAGCAGCCAAGGAGTACTAGCGGGCGGGAAGTTCTTC. Protein sequence: CASSQGVLAGGKFF. The variable domain in full, completed from reference TRBV14 and TRBJ2-1, reads EAGVTQFPSHSVIEKGQTVTLRCDPISGHDNLYWYRRVMGKEIKFLLHFVKESKQDESGMPNNRFLAERTGGTYSTLKVQPAELEDSGVYFCASSQGVLAGGKFFGPGTRLTVL.

This chain uses TRBV5-1 with TRBJ2-6; D unclear. Trimming cost V 4 bases and J 2 bases, with 16 bases left between them. The CDR3 runs 17 residues. Per germline, CDR1 SGHRS and CDR2 YFSETQ. CDR3 residues: CASSQTPSSPGANVLTF. CDR3 bases: TGCGCCAGCAGCCAAACACCTTCGAGTCCTGGGGCCAACGTCCTGACTTTC.

This clone showed up just a few times. The V gene is TRBV5-1, the J gene TRBJ2-1, with D perhaps being TRBD1 or TRBD2 (5 bases each). V lost 7 bases, J lost 2 bases, and 10 bases lay in between. Germline-derived CDR1 and CDR2 are SGHRS and YFSETQ. This CDR3 comprises 13 residues. The CDR3 DNA follows: TGCGCCAGCCAGACGGGACCCTACAATGAGCAGTTCTTC. Its protein is CASQTGPYNEQFF.

The V and J genes are TRBV6-6 and TRBJ2-3, with unresolved D. V lost 6 bases, J lost 0 bases, and 16 bases lay in between. From germline, CDR1 is MNHNY and CDR2 SVGAGI (reference sequence). The CDR3 is made up of 16 amino acids. The CDR3 region has the DNA TGTGCCAGCAGCTACGGACGGACCCTAAGCACAGATACGCAGTATTTT. Encoded protein: CASSYGRTLSTDTQYF.

The chain links TRBV6-5 to TRBJ1-6; 7 nucleotides line up with TRBD1. The CDR3 contains 13 residues. Trimming at V came to 6 bases and at J to 5 bases, leaving 1 base not matched to a gene. In germline, CDR1 is MNHEY, CDR2 SVGAGI. CDR3 region: CASRQGNNSPLHF. The CDR3 DNA reads as TGTGCCAGCAGACAGGGGAATAATTCACCCCTCCACTTT.

There are a few counts of this clone. The chain joins TRBV21-1 to TRBJ1-5. TRBV21-1 is marked as a pseudogene. This CDR3 is built from 16 residues. CDR3 sequence (DNA): TGTGCCAGCAGCAAAGCTTTGGGGGGGCTTAATCAGCCCCAGCATTTT. This encodes CASSKALGGLNQPQHF.

There are a few counts of this clone. The chain uses TRBV4-1 and TRBJ2-7; D gene ambiguous. The V end was cut by 0 bases, the J end by 2 bases, with 11 bases between. CDR3 length: 15 amino acids. Germline V CDR1 and CDR2: MGHRA, YSYEKL. The CDR3 DNA reads as TGCGCCAGCAGCCAAGACCTGGGGTTTACCTACGAGCAGTACTTC. Residues: CASSQDLGFTYEQYF.

The rearrangement uses TRBV20-1 and TRBJ1-1, with TRBD1 identical over 8 bases. V dropped 3 bases and J dropped 1; count of bases not matched to a gene: 1. This CDR3 has 13 residues. Germline CDR1 and CDR2: DFQATT and SNEGSKA (reference sequence). CDR3 sequence reads: CSASQGANTEAFF. DNA of the CDR3: TGCAGTGCTAGTCAGGGGGCGAACACTGAAGCTTTCTTT.

On this clone itself: Different DNA sequences within this sample yield the same CDR3. The chain carries TRBV27 and TRBJ2-1, with D perhaps TRBD2 (5 bases). The V gene lost 2 bases and the J gene lost 0 bases, with 8 bases spanning the gap. This CDR3 region has 15 residues. CDR1 is MNHEY, CDR2 SMNVEV, per germline (reference sequence). As DNA, the CDR3 is TGTGCCAGCAGTTTACGCGGAGGCTCCTACAATGAGCAGTTCTTC. It codes for CASSLRGGSYNEQFF.

The gene calls are TRBV6-5 and TRBJ2-2; the D gene is possibly TRBD1 (5 bases). Trimming took off 6 bases at V and 2 bases at J, with 13 bases between the two ends. Germline V gives CDR1 MNHEY, CDR2 SVGAGI. The CDR3 is made up of 15 amino acids. The CDR3 protein is CASSQATGNTGELFF. The CDR3 bases are TGTGCCAGCAGCCAAGCCACAGGAAACACCGGGGAGCTGTTTTTT.

This clone was observed a few times. The V and J genes are TRBV5-1 and TRBJ1-2; TRBD1 matches 11 bases. Trimming cost V 3 bases and J 7 bases; bases outside gene matches: 11. Germline V gene data show CDR1 as SGHRS and CDR2 as YFSETQ. This CDR3 spans 16 amino acids. CDR3 sequence (DNA): TGCGCCAGCAGCTCCGGTCCCGGGACAGGGGGTGTTGGCTACACCTTC. As protein: CASSSGPGTGGVGYTF.

This chain uses TRBV18 with TRBJ2-5; 13 bases match TRBD2. Trimming took 3 bases from V and 5 from J; bases not matched to a gene: 3. Germline V lookup: CDR1 KGHSH, CDR2 LQKENI. The CDR3 is 15 amino acids. The CDR3 sequence is CASSPRTSGGETQYF. CDR3 DNA sequence: TGTGCCAGCTCACCCCGGACTAGCGGGGGTGAGACCCAGTACTTC.

This chain joins TRBV7-8 and TRBJ2-1, with 9 bases identical to TRBD1. The germline V gene encodes CDR1 SGHVS and CDR2 FQNEAQ. Trimming removed 3 bases from V and 5 bases from J; junction bases left unmatched: 5. The CDR3 loop spans 15 amino acids. CDR3 residues: CASSLIQGADNEQFF. The CDR3 DNA reads as TGTGCCAGCAGCTTGATACAGGGGGCTGACAATGAGCAGTTCTTC.

V and J are TRBV9 and TRBJ1-1; D remains unclear. The germline V gene has CDR1 SGDLS and CDR2 YYNGEE. V lost 3 bases and J lost 11, with 26 bases in between. The CDR3 has 16 amino acids. The CDR3 DNA follows: TGTGCCAGCAGCGCAGGAGGAGGTACGGCCCCCCCCAGGGCTTTCTTT. It specifies CASSAGGGTAPPRAFF.

This sequence joins TRBV6-5 and TRBJ1-1, with D possibly being TRBD1 (6 bases). In germline, CDR1 is MNHEY, CDR2 SVGAGI. With 6 bases removed from V and 6 bases from J, the gap between germline ends came to 17 bases. The CDR3 is 14 amino acids. DNA of the CDR3: TGTGCCAGCAGACCTACAGGGAGGGGGGCTGAAGCTTTCTTT. Amino acid sequence: CASRPTGRGAEAFF.

The chain joins TRBV9 to TRBJ2-7, with D unclear. The V end lost 0 bases, the J end lost 3 bases, and 10 bases lay between the germline ends. In germline, CDR1 is SGDLS, CDR2 YYNGEE. This CDR3 is 14 amino acids long. CDR3 in amino acids: CASSVGGQVYEQYF. The CDR3 coding sequence is TGTGCCAGCAGCGTAGGAGGCCAAGTCTACGAGCAGTACTTC.

This chain joins TRBV6-5 and TRBJ1-2; 8 bases are a match to TRBD1. CDR3 length: 14 residues. From germline, CDR1 is MNHEY and CDR2 SVGAGI. V shed 6 bases and J 3 bases; nucleotides not matched to a gene: 6. CDR3 residues: CASSPQGAYYGYTF. The CDR3 DNA reads TGTGCCAGCAGCCCGCAGGGGGCCTACTATGGCTACACCTTC.

The chain couples TRBV30 to TRBJ2-1; D is unclear. V was shortened by 1 base and J by 8 bases, with 6 bases between the two germline ends. In germline, CDR1 is GTSNPN, CDR2 SVGIG (reference sequence). This CDR3 spans 11 amino acids. The CDR3 is CAWSGFDEQFF. CDR3 DNA sequence: TGTGCCTGGAGTGGGTTTGATGAGCAGTTCTTC.

The chain employs TRBV10-3 and TRBJ2-3; 9 bases align to TRBD1. V shed 4 bases and J 1 base; nucleotides not matched to a gene: 3. The V gene's germline CDR1 is ENHRY and CDR2 SYGVKD. CDR3 length: 15 amino acids. CDR3: CAISGRTGGTDTQYF. Written as DNA, the CDR3 is TGTGCCATCAGTGGGCGGACAGGGGGCACAGATACGCAGTATTTT.

The V gene is TRBV7-8, the J gene TRBJ2-7; no clear D. V shed 1 base and J shed 4 bases, with 8 bases lying between them. The CDR3 totals 13 residues. Germline CDR1 SGHVS, CDR2 FQNEAQ. The DNA for the CDR3 is TGTGCCAGCAGCTTAGGGACGGAATACGAGCAGTACTTC. It translates to CASSLGTEYEQYF.

The chain joins TRBV7-9 to TRBJ2-2; TRBD2 matches at 11 bases. The CDR3 has 19 residues. V lost 6 bases, J lost 5 bases, and 17 bases stayed unmatched. Germline V gene sequence: CDR1 SEHNR, CDR2 FQNEAQ (reference sequence). The CDR3 here is CASSGGLASGRKGTGELFF. Written as DNA, the CDR3 is TGTGCCAGCAGTGGGGGCTTGGCTAGCGGGAGGAAAGGAACCGGGGAGCTGTTTTTT.

This chain joins TRBV6-1 and TRBJ2-1, with no clear D. Trimming removed 3 bases from V and 2 bases from J, with 11 bases in between. CDR3 length equals 15 residues. Germline V gene lookup returns CDR1 MNHNS and CDR2 SASEGT. CDR3 region: CASSDLPGTYNEQFF. DNA of the CDR3: TGTGCCAGCAGTGACCTCCCGGGTACCTACAATGAGCAGTTCTTC.

The rearrangement uses TRBV3-1 (or the pseudogene TRBV3-2) and TRBJ2-5, with TRBD1 matching 7 bases. This CDR3 is built from 16 residues. Unmatched junction bases numbered 10, after V lost 3 bases and J lost 3 bases. The germline gives CDR1 LGHDT, CDR2 YNNKEL (reference sequence). This CDR3 is CASSHRGQLLEETQYF. As DNA, the CDR3 is TGTGCCAGCAGCCACCGGGGACAGCTCTTAGAAGAGACCCAGTACTTC.

J is TRBJ1-5 and V is TRBV27; D perhaps matches TRBD1 (5 bases). V lost 7 bases, J lost 6 bases, and 16 bases lay in between. This CDR3 region has 14 residues. The germline V gene encodes CDR1 MNHEY and CDR2 SMNVEV (reference sequence). DNA for the CDR3: TGTGCCAGCAACGACAGAATGGGGAGTCAGCCCCAGCATTTT. Its protein is CASNDRMGSQPQHF.

This chain joins TRBV5-1 and TRBJ2-3, with 7 positions matching TRBD1. The J segment lost 6 bases and the V segment lost 4 bases, leaving 11 bases of the junction unmatched. Germline CDR1 reads SGHRS; CDR2 reads YFSETQ. The CDR3 consists of 15 residues. CDR3 loop: CASSPRDSLRDTQYF. The CDR3 DNA reads TGCGCCAGCAGCCCCCGGGACAGCCTCCGGGATACGCAGTATTTT.

The chain couples TRBV7-6 to TRBJ2-1; 11 bases agree with TRBD2. The germline V gene has CDR1 SGHVS and CDR2 FNYEAQ. V was pared by 0 bases and J by 4 bases, with 11 bases of the junction left unmatched. The length of the CDR3 is 19 residues. The CDR3: CASSLAFKTSGSRYNEQFF. DNA for the CDR3: TGTGCCAGCAGCTTAGCCTTTAAAACTAGCGGGAGCCGATACAATGAGCAGTTCTTC. Combining the CDR3 with reference TRBV7-6 and TRBJ2-1 gives the whole variable domain GAGVSQSPRYKVTKRGQDVALRCDPISGHVSLYWYRQALGQGPEFLTYFNYEAQQDKSGLPNDRFSAERPEGSISTLTIQRTEQRDSAMYRCASSLAFKTSGSRYNEQFFGPGTRLTVL.

This clone is labeled medium-sized. The chain links TRBV7-9 to TRBJ2-7; 7 bases map to TRBD2. From germline, CDR1 is SEHNR and CDR2 FQNEAQ (reference sequence). J lost 0 bases, V lost 4 bases, and 6 bases had no gene match. The CDR3 sequence is 15 residues long. In DNA form, the CDR3 reads TGTGCCAGCAGCTCCGTCCCTAGCGGCTCCTACGAGCAGTACTTC. Translation gives CASSSVPSGSYEQYF.

The V and J genes are TRBV5-5 and TRBJ1-1; tentative D call: TRBD1 (6 bases). The germline V gene encodes CDR1 SGHKS and CDR2 YYEKEE (reference sequence). CDR3 length: 14 residues. The germline V and J ends were trimmed by 4 bases and 3 bases, with 13 bases remaining between them. The CDR3 protein is CASSPDRWDTEAFF. The CDR3 DNA follows: TGTGCCAGCAGCCCCGACAGGTGGGACACTGAAGCTTTCTTT.

The V call is TRBV3-1 (or the pseudogene TRBV3-2), the J call TRBJ2-7, with 8 bases identical to TRBD1. The germline V gene encodes CDR1 LGHDT and CDR2 YNNKEL (reference sequence). V was pared by 3 bases and J by 5 bases, with 9 bases of the junction left unmatched. This CDR3 comprises 15 residues. In DNA, the CDR3 is TGTGCCAGCAGCCAGAGAGGACAGGGCCCCCACGAGCAGTACTTC. Translated, it gives CASSQRGQGPHEQYF.